This TCR beta chain was identified in a study of blood T cell repertoires in COVID-19 (dated by TCRdb to 2018 to 2020). About the study as a whole: Samples from collaborators originated in the United States, Italy and Spain and spanned both the acute and convalescent phases of COVID-19. A freely available public database, intended as a resource for researchers studying the immune response to SARS-CoV-2, is where the repertoires were released. Deeply sampled blood TCRbeta repertoires from subjects exposed to, actively infected with, or recovered from COVID-19 were included in the dataset. Where HLA class I and class II types were available, the types were taken from metadata supplied by the sample provider, not from assay-based typing. The samples were drawn from two sources: the first 160 participants of the ongoing ImmuneRACE study, and 1,000 to 1,500 subjects contributed by 6 global collaborators. Sample metadata almost always included a de-identified subject ID, COVID-19 status, age in years and sex. The prospective study material was composed of cDNA or gDNA derived from T cells, B-cell-depleted T cells, or PBMCs.

The collaborating institutions used their own protocols to collect whole blood in K2EDTA tubes. For TCRbeta analysis, collaborators shipped samples in one of three forms: frozen whole blood, isolated PBMCs, or DNA extracted from either of those sample types. The CDR3 sequence holds 19 residues, the cysteine and phenylalanine included. The DNA shown is the 57-base CDR3, in frame from base 1. For this chain, trimming is 3 bases at the V end and 5 bases at the J end, and the number of junction bases without a gene match is 19. CDR1 and CDR2, looked up from the germline V gene, are SGHDT and YYEEEE. What the study reported, not specific to this receptor: The quantity of clinical and demographic metadata differed by source and by participant and was supplied without curation.

TCRbeta CDR3 regions were amplified from genomic DNA by means of the immunoSEQ Assay, a bias-controlled multiplex PCR. The authors' pipeline ran thus. Within the assay, amplification of reference gene primers was used to estimate how many nucleated cells each sample contained. Sequence reads were collapsed and filtered to measure the absolute abundance of every unique TCRbeta CDR3 rearrangement. Productive Simpson clonality was computed per sample as the square root of Simpson's diversity index over productive rearrangements. The table was pulled from immuneACCESS by TCRdb, which kept in-frame rearrangements only. Such tables lose some clones; where checked, under half of the loss comes from unresolved V genes, and the rest has no known cause. V and J calls and clone size come straight from that table; D and trimming were deduced from the DNA. Present in this sample are 84,000 or so clones, around 90% of which were seen just once. The ten largest clones add up to just under 7.5% of the sample.

This clone has just a few counts. Which antigen it targets is not known. Base qualities are not at hand, and no much larger clone is one base apart. Recombination linked TRBV5-6 to TRBJ1-4; TRBD1 matches 7 bases in the middle. Sequences were obtained from peripheral blood. The TCR was taken from a man aged 65 to 79 with acute or convalescent COVID-19. The DNA sequence is as follows: TGTGCCAGCAGCTCGTTTGGCCAGGACTACGGGACAGTAAATGAAAAACTGTTTTTT. It translates to CASSSFGQDYGTVNEKLFF. Where the CDR3 stops, the reference TRBV5-6 and TRBJ1-4 genes take over; the full variable domain is DAGVTQSPTHLIKTRGQQVTLRCSPKSGHDTVSWYQQALGQGPQFIFQYYEEEERQRGNFPDRFSGHQFPNYSSELNVNALLLGDSALYLCASSSFGQDYGTVNEKLFFGSGTQLSVL.